This T cell receptor beta chain was recorded in a study of T cell repertoires in ileal Crohn's disease. Whole-study context: At surgery, around 36% of patients smoked, with median disease duration 7.9 years. Every patient was operated on for stricturing (about 60%) or penetrating (approximately 40%) complications.

General study results and limits: Compared with non-smokers, active smokers at surgery showed more clonal expansions.

TCRB immunosequencing input was approximately 510 nanograms of biopsy DNA per sample. TCRdb's table, derived via immunoSEQ multiplex PCR, lists solely in-frame clones and lacks some. The data hold roughly 17,000 clones, with about three quarters observed a single time. For this clone: What it recognizes is unknown.

Time point denoted: neoterminal ileum biopsy at postoperative endoscopy, about 6 months after surgery. The sample comprised ileal tissue. This clonotype originated in an adult with Crohn's disease.

CDR3 protein: CASSRDTGGTGELFF. The CDR3 region has the DNA TGCGCCAGCAGCCGGGATACAGGGGGCACCGGGGAGCTGTTTTTT. The rearrangement links TRBV4-1 to TRBJ2-2, with 8 bases aligning to TRBD1. The length of the CDR3 is 15 residues. Germline CDR1 MGHRA, CDR2 YSYEKL. V lost 4 bases, J lost 4 bases, and 5 bases stayed unmatched.